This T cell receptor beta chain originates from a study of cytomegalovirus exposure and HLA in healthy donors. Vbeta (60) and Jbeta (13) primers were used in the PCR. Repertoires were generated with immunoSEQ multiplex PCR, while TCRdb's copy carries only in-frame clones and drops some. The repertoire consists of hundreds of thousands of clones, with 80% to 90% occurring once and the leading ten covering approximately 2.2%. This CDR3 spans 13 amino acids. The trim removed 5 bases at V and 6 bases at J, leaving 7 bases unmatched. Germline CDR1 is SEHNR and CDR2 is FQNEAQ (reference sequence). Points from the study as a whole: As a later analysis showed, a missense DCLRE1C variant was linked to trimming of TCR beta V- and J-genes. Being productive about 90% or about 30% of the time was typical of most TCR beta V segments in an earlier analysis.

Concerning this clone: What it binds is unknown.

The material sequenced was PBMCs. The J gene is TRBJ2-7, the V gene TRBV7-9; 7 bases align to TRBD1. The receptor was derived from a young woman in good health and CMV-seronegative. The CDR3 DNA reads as TGTGCCAGCAGCGGGACCGACAGGGCCGAGCAGTACTTC. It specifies CASSGTDRAEQYF.